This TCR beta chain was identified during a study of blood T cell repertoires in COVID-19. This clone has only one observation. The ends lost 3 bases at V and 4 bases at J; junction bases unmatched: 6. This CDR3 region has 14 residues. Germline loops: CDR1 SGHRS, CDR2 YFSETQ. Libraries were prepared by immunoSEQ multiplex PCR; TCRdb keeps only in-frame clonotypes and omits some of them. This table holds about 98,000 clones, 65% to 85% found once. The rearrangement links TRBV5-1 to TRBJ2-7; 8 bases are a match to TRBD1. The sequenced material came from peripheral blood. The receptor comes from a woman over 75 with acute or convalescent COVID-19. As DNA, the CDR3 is TGCGCCAGCAGCTCTCGACAGGGGACTTACGAGCAGTACTTC. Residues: CASSSRQGTYEQYF.